The 27 T cell receptor beta chains given below trace back to one sample, sequenced in a study of blood T cell repertoires in COVID-19. Sequenced by immunoSEQ multiplex PCR; TCRdb stores in-frame clones only, minus some. Here the sample spans 35,000 to 45,000 clones, around nine tenths being singletons. The sequencing input was peripheral blood. These receptors all come from a man in his fifties with active COVID-19.

The chain recombines TRBV3-1 (or the pseudogene TRBV3-2) with TRBJ1-5, with D uncertain. This CDR3 is built from 14 residues. Between the trimmed V and J ends, which lost 1 base and 4 bases, there was a span of 8 bases. CDR1 is LGHDT, CDR2 YNNKEL, per germline (reference sequence). CDR3 protein: CASSQVSDNQPQHF. CDR3 nucleotide sequence: TGTGCCAGCAGCCAAGTCTCAGATAATCAGCCCCAGCATTTT.

V gene TRBV11-2 combines with J gene TRBJ1-6; D gene uncertain. Trimming pared 0 bases from V and 6 bases from J, leaving 15 bases between. The CDR3 has 17 amino acids. Germline V gives CDR1 SGHAT, CDR2 FQNNGV. CDR3 protein: CASSLDQPRVSNSPLHF. CDR3 nucleotides: TGTGCCAGCAGCTTAGATCAGCCGCGGGTCTCTAATTCACCCCTCCACTTT.

The chain recombines TRBV5-1 with TRBJ1-4; 10 bases line up with TRBD1. Germline values: CDR1 SGHRS, CDR2 YFSETQ. Trimming at V came to 0 bases and at J to 5 bases, leaving 1 base not matched to a gene. The CDR3 sequence is 15 residues long. The CDR3 here is CASSLGTGGNEKLFF. Here the CDR3 DNA reads TGCGCCAGCAGCTTGGGGACAGGGGGGAATGAAAAACTGTTTTTT.

The chain uses TRBV6-5 and TRBJ1-1; D is uncertain. Germline-derived CDR1 and CDR2 are MNHEY and SVGAGI. The CDR3 spans 14 residues. V was trimmed by 0 bases and J by 3 bases, leaving 8 bases between them. As DNA, the CDR3 is TGTGCCAGCAGTTACTCGAGCGGCTACACTGAAGCTTTCTTT. This encodes CASSYSSGYTEAFF.

This clone appeared once. This rearrangement joins TRBV2 to TRBJ2-3; D remains unclear. With 6 bases removed from V and 6 bases from J, the gap between germline ends came to 10 bases. Germline lookup yields CDR1 SNHLY and CDR2 FYNNEI. This CDR3 has 12 residues. DNA of the CDR3: TGTGCCAGCAGCCCCCTAATGGATACGCAGTATTTT. Translated, it gives CASSPLMDTQYF.

This clone has just one count. The V call is TRBV2, the J call TRBJ2-7, with 7 bases that match TRBD1. The CDR3 extends over 14 amino acids. Per germline, CDR1 SNHLY and CDR2 FYNNEI. V lost 7 bases, J lost 5 bases, and 11 bases stayed unmatched. CDR3 nucleotide sequence: TGTGCCAGCATTTCCCCGACAGGGTTCAACGAGCAGTACTTC. Protein sequence: CASISPTGFNEQYF.

The chain's CDR3 is CASSQVAGGPHEQFF. CDR3 DNA: TGTGCCAGCAGCCAAGTAGCGGGAGGGCCGCATGAGCAGTTCTTC. V and J are TRBV3-1 (or the pseudogene TRBV3-2) and TRBJ2-1; 11 bases fit TRBD2. Germline trimming cut 1 base from V and 8 bases from J; bases unmatched to any gene: 4. This CDR3 region has 15 residues. Germline V gene sequence: CDR1 LGHDT, CDR2 YNNKEL (reference sequence).

The V and J genes are TRBV5-1 and TRBJ2-7; 7 nucleotides agree with TRBD2. Germline values: CDR1 SGHRS, CDR2 YFSETQ. CDR3 length: 15 amino acids. V gave up 4 bases and J gave up 3 bases; unmatched junction bases: 10. CDR3 coding DNA: TGCGCCAGCAGCCCCGTGGGAGGGCCCAACTACGAGCAGTACTTC. It is translated as CASSPVGGPNYEQYF. Combining the CDR3 with reference TRBV5-1 and TRBJ2-7 gives the whole variable domain KAGVTQTPRYLIKTRGQQVTLSCSPISGHRSVSWYQQTPGQGLQFLFEYFSETQRNKGNFPGRFSGRQFSNSRSEMNVSTLELGDSALYLCASSPVGGPNYEQYFGPGTRLTVT.

The rearrangement joins TRBV2 to TRBJ1-1; D gene unclear. V lost 1 base to trimming and J lost 3 bases, with 6 bases between them. CDR3 length equals 13 residues. Germline CDR1 SNHLY, CDR2 FYNNEI. The CDR3 DNA sequence: TGTGCCAGCAGTGAAGAAACATACACTGAAGCTTTCTTT. Protein product: CASSEETYTEAFF.

This chain joins TRBV19 and TRBJ1-2; D is unclear. The germline V gene encodes CDR1 LNHDA and CDR2 SQIVND (reference sequence). This CDR3 comprises 14 residues. Trimming removed 6 bases from V and 8 bases from J, with 19 bases in between. CDR3 in DNA: TGTGCCAGTAGACCTGATGCGGAGTCGCGCGGCTACACCTTC. This gives the protein CASRPDAESRGYTF.

This sequence joins TRBV7-8 and TRBJ2-5, with 13 positions matching TRBD2. Germline CDR1 and CDR2: SGHVS and FQNEAQ. This CDR3 comprises 17 residues. The V segment lost 5 bases and the J segment 0 bases; nucleotides outside the gene matches: 6. The DNA for the CDR3 is TGTGCCAGCAGCCAGGGGGGACTAGCGGGGTACCAAGAGACCCAGTACTTC. This codes for CASSQGGLAGYQETQYF.

The chain joins TRBV5-1 to TRBJ2-5, with 11 bases lining up with TRBD1. V dropped 4 bases and J dropped 5; count of bases not matched to a gene: 7. The CDR3 sequence is 15 residues long. In germline, CDR1 is SGHRS, CDR2 YFSETQ. Here the CDR3 DNA reads TGCGCCAGCAGCGAGGGACAGGGGGAGGCCGAGACCCAGTACTTC. Protein product: CASSEGQGEAETQYF.

This chain uses TRBV2 with TRBJ2-1, with 8 bases identical to TRBD2. The V gene's germline CDR1 is SNHLY and CDR2 FYNNEI. There are 12 residues in the CDR3. With 7 bases clipped from V and 15 bases from J, the junction kept 11 bases outside the gene matches. CDR3 amino acids: CASTRGSGSWFF. The DNA of the CDR3 is TGTGCCAGCACTCGAGGGAGCGGGAGTTGGTTCTTC.

The rearrangement joins TRBV19 to TRBJ1-1; TRBD1 matches 7 bases. The CDR3 extends over 17 amino acids. The V gene end was trimmed by 5 bases and the J gene end by 3 bases; junction bases not matched to a gene: 15. Germline V lookup: CDR1 LNHDA, CDR2 SQIVND (reference sequence). In nucleotides, the CDR3 is TGTGCCAGTAGTTCAATCGGACAGGAAAAAGGGTACACTGAAGCTTTCTTT. Amino acids: CASSSIGQEKGYTEAFF.

This clone was seen a handful of times. The chain carries TRBV19 and TRBJ2-7; 7 nucleotides match TRBD2. V shed 3 bases, J shed 7 bases, and the junction held 0 bases outside the gene matches. The V gene's germline CDR1 is LNHDA and CDR2 SQIVND (reference sequence). CDR3 size: 11 residues. The CDR3 DNA is TGTGCCAGTAGTATCGGGAGGGAGCAGTACTTC. Its protein is CASSIGREQYF.

The V and J genes are TRBV6-6 and TRBJ2-1; 9 bases agree with TRBD2. The length of the CDR3 is 13 residues. Trimming at V came to 8 bases and at J to 4 bases, leaving 3 bases not matched to a gene. CDR1 MNHNY and CDR2 SVGAGI come from the germline V gene (reference sequence). The CDR3 here is CASSSGKYNEQFF. Written as DNA, the CDR3 is TGTGCCAGCTCTAGCGGGAAATACAATGAGCAGTTCTTC.

The chain uses TRBV9 and TRBJ1-2; maybe TRBD1 (6 bases). Germline-derived CDR1 and CDR2 are SGDLS and YYNGEE. V gave up 3 bases and J gave up 6 bases, with 15 bases separating them. This CDR3 contains 14 residues. This CDR3 is CASSGRGGWHGYTF. CDR3 nucleotide sequence: TGTGCCAGCAGCGGCCGGGGGGGCTGGCATGGCTACACCTTC.

The chain carries TRBV28 and TRBJ2-5; D perhaps matches TRBD2 (7 bases). Germline V gene sequence: CDR1 MDHEN, CDR2 SYDVKM. Trimming removed 3 bases at V and 2 bases at J, with 13 bases between. The CDR3 runs 15 residues. CDR3 residues: CASSFFRGAQETQYF. The CDR3 region has the DNA TGTGCCAGCAGTTTCTTTCGGGGGGCTCAAGAGACCCAGTACTTC.

This chain connects TRBV6-5 to TRBJ2-3; 8 nucleotides align to TRBD2. The CDR3 covers 15 residues. V was pared by 6 bases and J by 7 bases, with 12 bases of the junction left unmatched. Germline CDR1 reads MNHEY; CDR2 reads SVGAGI. DNA of the CDR3: TGTGCCAGCAGATACGCGGGGGGTAGAAGAAATACGCAGTATTTT. The encoded protein is CASRYAGGRRNTQYF.

The V and J genes are TRBV9 and TRBJ1-4; TRBD1 is a possible D gene (5 bases). CDR3 length equals 17 residues. Germline CDR1 reads SGDLS; CDR2 reads YYNGEE. The V and J ends lost 0 bases and 8 bases respectively, with 20 bases between them. CDR3 bases: TGTGCCAGCAGCGTAGGAGGCGGGGGAGCTACGGGCGAAAAACTGTTTTTT. Translation gives CASSVGGGGATGEKLFF.

The DNA of the CDR3 is TGTGCCTGGAGTCAAGGGGGTTACAATGAGCAGTTCTTC. Translated: CAWSQGGYNEQFF. The chain joins TRBV30 to TRBJ2-1, with D possibly matching TRBD1 (6 bases). Germline CDR1 reads GTSNPN; CDR2 reads SVGIG (reference sequence). This CDR3 has 13 residues. Deletions cut 2 bases from V and 4 bases from J, with 9 bases between.

The chain recombines TRBV27 with TRBJ1-5; D is undetermined. CDR1 is MNHEY, CDR2 SMNVEV, per germline (reference sequence). The V end was cut by 3 bases, the J end by 4 bases, with 4 bases between. CDR3 length: 12 amino acids. The CDR3: CASSFINQPQHF. In nucleotides, the CDR3 is TGTGCCAGCAGTTTTATTAATCAGCCCCAGCATTTT.

This chain connects TRBV18 to TRBJ2-3; no definite D call. CDR1 and CDR2 (germline): KGHSH, LQKENI. The CDR3 is 13 amino acids. Trimming removed 2 bases from V and 5 bases from J, with 8 bases in between. The CDR3 DNA reads as TGTGCCAGCTCACCAGTGGGCCAAGATACGCAGTATTTT. Residues: CASSPVGQDTQYF.

The chain uses TRBV21-1 and TRBJ2-2; the D call TRBD2 from the table was never checked on the DNA. TRBV21-1 is a documented pseudogene. This CDR3 region has 16 residues. CDR3: CASSKATGSNTGELFF. Written as DNA, the CDR3 is TGTGCCAGCAGCAAAGCAACGGGATCGAACACCGGGGAGCTGTTTTTT.

The chain employs TRBV11-2 and TRBJ2-5; TRBD1 agrees at 7 bases. Losses at the gene ends were 0 bases for V and 2 bases for J; bases not matched to a gene: 3. Germline lookup yields CDR1 SGHAT and CDR2 FQNNGV. The CDR3 sequence is 15 residues long. The DNA of the CDR3 is TGTGCCAGCAGCTTAGATAGGGGGCCACAAGAGACCCAGTACTTC. Translation: CASSLDRGPQETQYF. Supplemented by reference TRBV11-2 and TRBJ2-5, the full variable domain reads EAGVAQSPRYKIIEKRQSVAFWCNPISGHATLYWYQQILGQGPKLLIQFQNNGVVDDSQLPKDRFSAERLKGVDSTLKIQPAKLEDSAVYLCASSLDRGPQETQYFGPGTRLLVL.

This chain links TRBV7-9 with TRBJ1-2; 8 nucleotides agree with TRBD1. The V and J ends lost 6 bases and 10 bases, in that order; junction bases with no gene match: 10. Germline values: CDR1 SEHNR, CDR2 FQNEAQ (reference sequence). The CDR3 runs to 13 residues. The CDR3 nucleotides read TGTGCCAGCAGATCCGGACAGGGTAGGGACTACACCTTC. Its protein product is CASRSGQGRDYTF. The variable domain in full, with the rest retrieved from reference TRBV7-9 and TRBJ1-2, is DTGVSQNPRHKITKRGQNVTFRCDPISEHNRLYWYRQTLGQGPEFLTYFQNEAQLEKSRLLSDRFSAERPKGSFSTLEIQRTEQGDSAMYLCASRSGQGRDYTFGSGTRLTVV.

This clone was observed once. V usage is TRBV5-6 and J usage is TRBJ1-2, with TRBD1 matching over 7 bases. J lost 2 bases, V lost 5 bases, and 9 bases had no gene match. This CDR3 has 15 amino acids. CDR1 SGHDT and CDR2 YYEEEE come from the germline V gene. The CDR3 protein is CASSNPGQTNYGYTF. CDR3 coding DNA: TGTGCCAGCAGTAACCCGGGACAGACAAACTATGGCTACACCTTC.